The 24 T cell receptor beta chains below come from one sample, sequenced in a study of T cells in Graves' hyperthyroidism and ophthalmopathy. From RNA transcripts, TCR beta CDR3 regions were amplified. The HTBI primer set drove a first-round RT-PCR of the TCR CDR3. TCRdb reprocessed the multiplex PCR reads via MiXCR and lists one record per CDR3 protein. The sample lists about 260,000 distinct CDR3 sequences; less than 30% were seen once. The sequenced sample was blood. The source is a man in his forties or fifties with Graves' hyperthyroidism that later progressed to Graves' ophthalmopathy.

The gene calls are TRBV28 and TRBJ2-7, with a tentative D call TRBD2 (7 bases). Trimming took off 3 bases at V and 3 bases at J, with 15 bases between the two ends. The germline V gene has CDR1 MDHEN and CDR2 SYDVKM. The CDR3 is made up of 15 amino acids. CDR3: CASSFSGGLNYEQYF. DNA of the CDR3: TGTGCCAGCAGTTTTTCGGGGGGCCTCAACTACGAGCAGTACTTC.

This clonotype came up many times. The rearrangement joins TRBV18 to TRBJ2-5; the D is unclear. The CDR3 loop spans 13 amino acids. Germline V lookup: CDR1 KGHSH, CDR2 LQKENI. V was clipped by 4 bases and J by 1 base, with 7 bases between them. CDR3 protein: CASSRTAQETQYF. CDR3 sequence (DNA): TGTGCCAGCTCACGGACGGCCCAAGAGACCCAGTACTTC.

The gene calls are TRBV24-1 and TRBJ2-5, with D perhaps TRBD1 (6 bases). CDR1 KGHDR and CDR2 SFDVKD come from the germline V gene. CDR3 length equals 15 residues. Trimming pared 10 bases from V and 4 bases from J, leaving 21 bases between. CDR3 bases: TGTGCCACATCCGAAGGGGGACCGAGTCGAGAGACCCAGTACTTC. It is translated as CATSEGGPSRETQYF.

This clonotype came up a few times. This chain uses TRBV20-1 with TRBJ2-7; 11 nucleotides match TRBD2. With V trimmed by 4 bases and J by 2 bases, 4 bases remained unmatched. This CDR3 is 14 amino acids long. CDR1 is DFQATT and CDR2 is SNEGSKA in the germline V gene (reference sequence). The CDR3: CSATGTSGTYEQYF. In DNA form, the CDR3 reads TGCAGTGCTACCGGGACTAGCGGAACCTACGAGCAGTACTTC.

There are many counts of this clonotype. This chain connects TRBV5-1 to TRBJ2-7, with D perhaps matching TRBD1 or TRBD2 (5 bases each). Germline CDR1 reads SGHRS; CDR2 reads YFSETQ. CDR3 length equals 13 residues. Trimming shortened V by 3 bases and J by 7 bases, and 14 bases separated the two germline ends. CDR3 loop: CASSSDGWGEQYF. CDR3 DNA: TGCGCCAGCAGCTCCGACGGGTGGGGGGAGCAGTACTTC.

This clonotype has a count of ten or more. The chain links TRBV14 to TRBJ2-4, with 8 bases lining up with TRBD2. CDR3 length: 15 residues. Germline V gene lookup returns CDR1 SGHDN and CDR2 FVKESK. The J segment lost 1 base and the V segment lost 5 bases, leaving 4 bases of the junction unmatched. The CDR3 DNA sequence: TGTGCCAGCAGCTCGGGGGGGTTGGCCAAAAACATTCAGTACTTC. This sequence encodes CASSSGGLAKNIQYF.

V gene TRBV6-2 or TRBV6-3 combines with J gene TRBJ1-5; a weak D match, TRBD1 (5 bases). There are 16 residues in the CDR3. The V gene lost 4 bases and the J gene lost 4 bases, with 17 bases spanning the gap. The germline CDR1 and CDR2 sequences are MNHEY and SVGEGT. CDR3 sequence: CASSSQGVYNNQPQHF. The CDR3 DNA reads as TGTGCCAGCAGTTCTCAGGGAGTGTATAATAATCAGCCCCAGCATTTT.

This clonotype was seen at least ten times. The chain links TRBV18 to TRBJ2-7, with D perhaps TRBD2 (6 bases). This CDR3 contains 14 residues. Trimming removed 3 bases from V and 2 bases from J, with 11 bases in between. The germline V gene has CDR1 KGHSH and CDR2 LQKENI. CDR3 residues: CASSPAEGPYEQYF. The DNA of the CDR3 is TGTGCCAGCTCACCGGCGGAGGGGCCCTACGAGCAGTACTTC.

This clonotype was seen many times. The chain joins TRBV15 to TRBJ2-7; tentative D call: TRBD1 (6 bases). The CDR3 loop spans 14 amino acids. Germline V gene data show CDR1 as LNHNV and CDR2 as YYDKDF (reference sequence). V was trimmed by 4 bases and J by 0 bases, leaving 10 bases between them. This CDR3 is CATSTETGSYEQYF. As DNA, the CDR3 is TGTGCCACCAGCACAGAGACAGGCTCCTACGAGCAGTACTTC.

Ten or more counts support this clonotype. V gene TRBV18 combines with J gene TRBJ1-1; D call uncertain. CDR3 length: 14 residues. CDR1 and CDR2 from the germline V gene are KGHSH and LQKENI. Trimming removed 6 bases from V and 2 bases from J, with 13 bases in between. CDR3: CASSRRSFNTEAFF. Here the CDR3 DNA reads TGTGCCAGCTCCCGGAGGTCTTTTAACACTGAAGCTTTCTTT.

The genes are TRBV6-2 or TRBV6-3 and TRBJ2-7; D call uncertain. Germline V gives CDR1 MNHEY, CDR2 SVGEGT. V dropped 6 bases and J dropped 1 base, with 10 bases sitting between them. The CDR3 covers 13 residues. CDR3 in DNA: TGTGCCAGCAGACCGTTTGAGTCCTACGAGCAGTACTTC. It codes for CASRPFESYEQYF.

A word on this clonotype: Its ends do not fully match the called genes, so a read error is possible. The chain recombines TRBV10-3 with TRBJ2-2; no clear D. Per germline, CDR1 ENHRY and CDR2 SYGVKD. CDR3 length equals 16 residues. The CDR3 DNA reads TGTGCCACCAGTGATCCCGGGTTACAGAACACCGGGGAGCTGTTTTTT. Protein: CATSDPGLQNTGELFF.

This clonotype was seen at least ten times. The gene calls are TRBV7-2 and TRBJ2-3; TRBD2 might be the D (5 bases). This CDR3 has 14 residues. V shed 2 bases and J shed 4 bases, with 10 bases lying between them. In germline, CDR1 is SGHTA, CDR2 FQGNSA. The CDR3 region has the DNA TGTGCCAGCAGCTTAACTAGAGGAGCAGATACGCAGTATTTT. Its translation: CASSLTRGADTQYF.

This clonotype was seen repeatedly, ten times or more. The chain combines TRBV11-2 with TRBJ2-5; 7 bases match TRBD2. CDR3 size: 11 residues. V shed 8 bases and J 3 bases; nucleotides not matched to a gene: 0. Germline V gives CDR1 SGHAT, CDR2 FQNNGV. CDR3 sequence reads: CASLAEETQYF. Written as DNA, the CDR3 is TGTGCCAGCCTAGCGGAAGAGACCCAGTACTTC.

This clonotype was seen repeatedly, ten times or more. The chain has TRBV24-1 and TRBJ1-2, with D unclear. CDR1 is KGHDR, CDR2 SFDVKD, per germline. The V end lost 5 bases, the J end lost 6 bases, and 12 bases lay between the germline ends. The CDR3 sequence is 13 residues long. The CDR3 region is CATSGGGNHGYTF. The CDR3 nucleotides read TGTGCCACCAGTGGCGGAGGGAACCATGGCTACACCTTC.

This clonotype was observed many times. The chain links TRBV20-1 to TRBJ2-7, with 13 positions matching TRBD2. The CDR3 has 14 residues. V shed 5 bases and J 7 bases; nucleotides not matched to a gene: 8. Germline V gives CDR1 DFQATT, CDR2 SNEGSKA (reference sequence). CDR3 in DNA: TGCAGTGCTCCACGGACTAGCGGGAGTAAAGAGCAGTACTTC. This codes for CSAPRTSGSKEQYF.

There are many counts of this clonotype. The genes are TRBV29-1 and TRBJ1-3; D is uncertain. The CDR3 contains 13 residues. Trimming took 0 bases from V and 4 from J, leaving 7 bases between them. The germline CDR1 and CDR2 sequences are SQVTM and ANQGSEA. The CDR3 reads CSVEDPVGNTIYF. The CDR3 region has the DNA TGCAGCGTTGAAGATCCAGTGGGAAACACCATATATTTT.

This clonotype was observed a few times. The chain joins TRBV6-1 to TRBJ1-2; D gene ambiguous. Looked up from germline, CDR1 is MNHNS and CDR2 is SASEGT. The ends were cut back, 7 bases at V and 4 bases at J, with 10 bases in the middle. The CDR3 has 12 residues. The CDR3 nucleotides read TGTGCCAGCAACCTCGACACCTATGGCTACACCTTC. It translates to CASNLDTYGYTF.

This clonotype was recorded at least ten times. The V call is TRBV5-1, the J call TRBJ1-6; TRBD1 agrees at 7 bases. V was pared by 0 bases and J by 9 bases, with 6 bases of the junction left unmatched. The CDR3 runs 15 residues. Germline V gene data show CDR1 as SGHRS and CDR2 as YFSETQ. CDR3 in DNA: TGCGCCAGCAGCTTGGCGGACAGGACCATTTCACCCCTCCACTTT. Translation gives CASSLADRTISPLHF.

This clonotype was counted once. J is TRBJ1-1 and V is TRBV20-1; D uncertain. Germline CDR1 reads DFQATT; CDR2 reads SNEGSKA (reference sequence). V was trimmed by 3 bases and J by 1 base, leaving 6 bases between them. The CDR3 length is 12 residues. CDR3 nucleotide sequence: TGCAGTGCTAGTAGACGGAACACTGAAGCTTTCTTT. Protein: CSASRRNTEAFF.

In this sample, this clonotype turned up a few times. The gene calls are TRBV12-3 or TRBV12-4 and TRBJ1-5; no definite D call. V gave up 5 bases and J gave up 4 bases, with 6 bases separating them. The length of the CDR3 is 12 residues. CDR3 in amino acids: CASSPRNQPQHF. Written as DNA, the CDR3 is TGTGCCAGCAGTCCCCGTAATCAGCCCCAGCATTTT.

This clonotype was observed at least ten times. The chain is built from TRBV14 and TRBJ2-7; D ambiguous. Germline V CDR1 and CDR2: SGHDN, FVKESK. The V gene lost 3 bases and the J gene lost 3 bases, with 6 bases spanning the gap. CDR3 length equals 12 residues. The CDR3 loop is CASSHLSYEQYF. CDR3 nucleotide sequence: TGTGCCAGCAGCCACCTCAGCTACGAGCAGTACTTC.

This chain uses TRBV6-1 with TRBJ2-7; 13 nucleotides line up with TRBD2. With V trimmed by 0 bases and J by 6 bases, 8 bases remained unmatched. CDR1 is MNHNS and CDR2 is SASEGT in the germline V gene. This CDR3 contains 17 residues. The CDR3 DNA reads TGTGCCAGCAGTGAAGCGACTAGCGGGAGGACTAAGCGCGAGCAGTACTTC. Translating it yields CASSEATSGRTKREQYF.

The genes are TRBV19 and TRBJ1-1, with D possibly being TRBD1 (6 bases). Germline lookup yields CDR1 LNHDA and CDR2 SQIVND (reference sequence). Trimming stripped 3 bases from V and 0 bases from J, with 11 bases between. This CDR3 spans 15 amino acids. The CDR3 is CASSITGQMNTEAFF. CDR3 in DNA: TGTGCCAGTAGTATCACCGGACAGATGAACACTGAAGCTTTCTTT.